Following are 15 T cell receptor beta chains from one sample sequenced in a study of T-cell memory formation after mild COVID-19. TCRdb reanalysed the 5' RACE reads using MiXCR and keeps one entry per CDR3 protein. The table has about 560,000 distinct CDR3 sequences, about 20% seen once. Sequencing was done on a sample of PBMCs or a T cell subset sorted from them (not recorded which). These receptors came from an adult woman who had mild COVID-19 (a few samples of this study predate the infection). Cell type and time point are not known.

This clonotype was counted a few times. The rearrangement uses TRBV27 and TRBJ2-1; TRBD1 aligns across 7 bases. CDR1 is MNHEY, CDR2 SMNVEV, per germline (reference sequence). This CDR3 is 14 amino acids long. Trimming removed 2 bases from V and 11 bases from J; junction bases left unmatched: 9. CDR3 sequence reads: CASSLEGDRRQQFF. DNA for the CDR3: TGTGCCAGCAGTTTAGAAGGGGACAGAAGACAGCAGTTCTTC.

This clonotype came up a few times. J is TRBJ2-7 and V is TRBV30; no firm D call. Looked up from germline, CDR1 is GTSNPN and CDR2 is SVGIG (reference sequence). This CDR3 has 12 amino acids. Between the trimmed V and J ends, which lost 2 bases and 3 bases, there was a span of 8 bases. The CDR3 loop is CAWSRWDYEQYF. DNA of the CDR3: TGTGCCTGGAGTAGGTGGGACTACGAGCAGTACTTC.

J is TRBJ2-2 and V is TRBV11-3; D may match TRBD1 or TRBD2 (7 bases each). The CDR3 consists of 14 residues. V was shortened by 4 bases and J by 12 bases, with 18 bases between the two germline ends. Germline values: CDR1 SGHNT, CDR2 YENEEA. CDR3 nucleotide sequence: TGTGCCAGCAGCTCAGTTACAGGGGAGGGAAAGCTGTTTTTT. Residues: CASSSVTGEGKLFF.

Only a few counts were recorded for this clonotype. CDR3 nucleotides: TGCAGCGTTGACAAACAGGGGGCTTACTACGAGCAGTACTTC. Protein product: CSVDKQGAYYEQYF. The chain has TRBV29-1 and TRBJ2-7; TRBD1 matches 9 bases. J lost 3 bases, V lost 3 bases, and 6 bases had no gene match. Germline V lookup: CDR1 SQVTM, CDR2 ANQGSEA. The CDR3 is 14 residues long.

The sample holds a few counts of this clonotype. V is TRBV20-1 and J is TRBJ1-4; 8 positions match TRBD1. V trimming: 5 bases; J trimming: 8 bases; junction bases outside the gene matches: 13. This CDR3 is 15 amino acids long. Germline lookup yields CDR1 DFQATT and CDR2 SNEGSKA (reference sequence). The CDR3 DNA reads TGCAGTGCTCGCCACGGACAGGGTCAAGAGGAAAAACTGTTTTTT. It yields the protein CSARHGQGQEEKLFF.

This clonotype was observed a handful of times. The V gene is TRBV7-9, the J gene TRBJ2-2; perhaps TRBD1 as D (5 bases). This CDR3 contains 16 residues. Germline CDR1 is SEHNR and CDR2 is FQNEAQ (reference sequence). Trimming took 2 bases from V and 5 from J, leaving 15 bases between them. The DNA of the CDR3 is TGTGCCAGCAGCTTAAGTCCAGGGATCCCTACCGGGGAGCTGTTTTTT. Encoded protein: CASSLSPGIPTGELFF.

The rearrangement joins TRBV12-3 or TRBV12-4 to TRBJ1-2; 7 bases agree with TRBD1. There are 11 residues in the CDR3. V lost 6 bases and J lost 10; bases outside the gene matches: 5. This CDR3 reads CASSLGTDYTF. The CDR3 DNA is TGTGCCAGCAGCCTGGGGACAGACTACACCTTC.

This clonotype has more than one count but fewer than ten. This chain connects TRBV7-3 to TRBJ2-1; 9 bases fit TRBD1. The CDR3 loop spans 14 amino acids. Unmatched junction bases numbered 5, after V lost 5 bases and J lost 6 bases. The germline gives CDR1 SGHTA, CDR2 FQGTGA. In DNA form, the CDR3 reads TGTGCCAGCAGCCTACAGGGGGCCCTCAATGAGCAGTTCTTC. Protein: CASSLQGALNEQFF.

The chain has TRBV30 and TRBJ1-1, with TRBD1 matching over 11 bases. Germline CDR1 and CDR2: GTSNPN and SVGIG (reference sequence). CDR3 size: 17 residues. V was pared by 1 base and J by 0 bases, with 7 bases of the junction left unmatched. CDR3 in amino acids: CAWSGRDRGRMNTEAFF. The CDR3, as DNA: TGTGCCTGGAGTGGCCGGGACAGGGGGAGGATGAACACTGAAGCTTTCTTT.

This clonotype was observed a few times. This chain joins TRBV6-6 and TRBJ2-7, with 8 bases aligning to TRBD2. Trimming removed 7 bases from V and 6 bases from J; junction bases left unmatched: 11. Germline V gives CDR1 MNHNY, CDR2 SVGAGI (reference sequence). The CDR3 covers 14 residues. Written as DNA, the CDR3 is TGTGCCAGCATCCTGGGTGGACTAGCTGGCGAGCAGTACTTC. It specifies CASILGGLAGEQYF.

CDR3 sequence (DNA): TGTGCCAGCAGTGACTCACGGGGTGGAGGATCGAGCTACACCTTC. Residues: CASSDSRGGGSSYTF. V is TRBV6-4 and J is TRBJ1-2, with D unresolved. Trimming took 0 bases from V and 9 from J, leaving 17 bases between them. The germline V gene has CDR1 MRHNA and CDR2 SNTAGT. The CDR3 totals 15 residues.

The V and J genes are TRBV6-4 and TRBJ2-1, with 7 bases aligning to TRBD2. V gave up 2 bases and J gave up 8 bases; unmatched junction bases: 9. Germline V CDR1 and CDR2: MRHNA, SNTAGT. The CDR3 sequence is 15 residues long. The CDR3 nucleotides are TGTGCCAGCAGTGACAGGCGGGAGTTCGCCGATGAGCAGTTCTTC. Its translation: CASSDRREFADEQFF.

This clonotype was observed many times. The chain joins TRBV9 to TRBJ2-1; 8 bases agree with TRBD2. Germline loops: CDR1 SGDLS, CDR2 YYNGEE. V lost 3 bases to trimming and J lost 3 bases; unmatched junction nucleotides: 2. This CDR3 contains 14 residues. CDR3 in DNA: TGTGCCAGCAGCGCGGGAGGGGGCTACAATGAGCAGTTCTTC. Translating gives CASSAGGGYNEQFF.

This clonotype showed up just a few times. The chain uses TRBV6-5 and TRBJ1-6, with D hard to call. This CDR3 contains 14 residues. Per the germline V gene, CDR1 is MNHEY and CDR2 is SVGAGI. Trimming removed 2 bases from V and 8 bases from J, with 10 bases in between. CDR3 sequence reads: CASSYTGMDSPLHF. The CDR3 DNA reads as TGTGCCAGCAGTTACACCGGCATGGATTCACCCCTCCACTTT.

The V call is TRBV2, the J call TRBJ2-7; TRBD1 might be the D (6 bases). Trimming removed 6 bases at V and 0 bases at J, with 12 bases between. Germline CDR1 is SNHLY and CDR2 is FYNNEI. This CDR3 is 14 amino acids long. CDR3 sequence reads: CASSPRTASYEQYF. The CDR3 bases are TGTGCCAGCAGCCCTCGGACAGCCTCCTACGAGCAGTACTTC.